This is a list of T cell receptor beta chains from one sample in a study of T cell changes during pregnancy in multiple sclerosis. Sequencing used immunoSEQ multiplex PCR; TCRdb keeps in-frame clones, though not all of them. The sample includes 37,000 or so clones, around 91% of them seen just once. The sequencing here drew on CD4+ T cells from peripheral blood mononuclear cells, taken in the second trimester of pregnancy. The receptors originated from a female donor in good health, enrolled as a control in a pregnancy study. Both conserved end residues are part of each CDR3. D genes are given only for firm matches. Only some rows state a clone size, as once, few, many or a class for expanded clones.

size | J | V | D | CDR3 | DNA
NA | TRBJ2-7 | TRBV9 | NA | CASSAGLDRSYEQYF | TGTGCCAGCAGCGCCGGACTCGATCGTTCCTACGAGCAGTACTTC
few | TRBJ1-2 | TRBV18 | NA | CASSPRQDYGYTF | TGTGCCAGCTCACCACGACAGGATTATGGCTACACCTTC
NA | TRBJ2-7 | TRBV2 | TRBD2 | CASRPGLAGYEQYF | TGTGCCAGCAGACCGGGACTAGCGGGTTACGAGCAGTACTTC
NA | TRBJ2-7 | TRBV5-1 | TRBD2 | CASSPGLAREQYF | TGCGCCAGCAGTCCTGGACTAGCGAGGGAGCAGTACTTC
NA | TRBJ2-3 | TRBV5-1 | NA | CASSLAGISTDTQYF | TGCGCCAGCAGCTTGGCAGGAATTAGCACAGATACGCAGTATTTT
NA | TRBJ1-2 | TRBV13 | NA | CASSRTPDNNYGYTF | TGTGCCAGCAGCCGAACCCCGGACAATAACTATGGCTACACCTTC
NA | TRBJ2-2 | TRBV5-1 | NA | CASSSRNTGELFF | TGCGCCAGCAGTTCCCGTAACACCGGGGAGCTGTTTTTT
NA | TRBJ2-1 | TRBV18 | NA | CASSPLWRSGNEQFF | TGTGCCAGCTCACCACTCTGGAGGTCAGGCAATGAGCAGTTCTTC
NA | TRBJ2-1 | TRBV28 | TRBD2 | CTSSLDTGGVNEQFF | TGTACCAGCAGTCTAGACACCGGGGGGGTAAATGAGCAGTTCTTC
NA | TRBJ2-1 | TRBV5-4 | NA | CASSSRLDVLNEQFF | TGTGCCAGCAGCTCACGACTAGATGTCCTGAATGAGCAGTTCTTC
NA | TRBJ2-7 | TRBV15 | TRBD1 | CATSARGTGVLEQYF | TGTGCCACCAGCGCCCGCGGGACAGGGGTTCTCGAGCAGTACTTC
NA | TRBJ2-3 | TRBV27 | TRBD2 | CASSGRSSGRSDTQYF | TGTGCCAGCTCCGGAAGAAGTAGCGGGAGGTCAGATACGCAGTATTTT
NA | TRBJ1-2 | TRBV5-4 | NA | CASSLGTQNYGYTF | TGTGCCAGCAGCTTGGGGACACAGAACTATGGCTACACCTTC
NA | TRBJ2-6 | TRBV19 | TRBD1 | CATSQGAGANVLTF | TGTGCCACCTCACAGGGGGCTGGGGCCAACGTCCTGACTTTC
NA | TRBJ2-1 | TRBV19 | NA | CASGERGSSYNEQFF | TGTGCCAGTGGGGAGAGAGGGAGCTCCTACAATGAGCAGTTCTTC
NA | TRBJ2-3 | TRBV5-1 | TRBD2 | CASSLEAGGRSDTQYF | TGCGCCAGCAGCTTGGAAGCGGGGGGCCGTTCAGATACGCAGTATTTT
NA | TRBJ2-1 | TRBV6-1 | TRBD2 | CASSQDSGSYNEQFF | TGTGCCAGCAGTCAAGATAGCGGGAGCTACAATGAGCAGTTCTTC
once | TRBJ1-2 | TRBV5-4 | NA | CASSLDPGVGYGYTF | TGTGCCAGCAGCTTGGATCCAGGTGTCGGCTATGGCTACACCTTC
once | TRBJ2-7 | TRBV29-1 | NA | CSAAAGYEQYF | TGCAGCGCTGCCGCCGGCTACGAGCAGTACTTC
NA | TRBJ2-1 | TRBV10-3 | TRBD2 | CAIRGATSGSSYNEQFF | TGTGCCATCAGGGGCGCTACTAGCGGGAGCTCCTACAATGAGCAGTTCTTC
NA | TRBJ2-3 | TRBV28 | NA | CASSLLGGSTDTQYF | TGTGCCAGCAGTTTATTAGGAGGGAGCACAGATACGCAGTATTTT
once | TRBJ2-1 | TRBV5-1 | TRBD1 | CASRPNPGTGIGEQFF | TGCGCCAGCAGACCAAATCCCGGGACAGGGATAGGTGAGCAGTTCTTC
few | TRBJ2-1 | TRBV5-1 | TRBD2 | CASSLIRGGSYNEQFF | TGCGCCAGCAGCTTGATACGGGGGGGCTCCTACAATGAGCAGTTCTTC
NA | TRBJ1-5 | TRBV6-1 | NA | CASSDRRQAPSNQPQHF | TGTGCCAGCAGTGACAGAAGGCAGGCGCCTAGCAATCAGCCCCAGCATTTT
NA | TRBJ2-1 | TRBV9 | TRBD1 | CASSVGVRGGQGPYSYNEQFF | TGTGCCAGCAGCGTAGGGGTTCGTGGGGGACAGGGGCCCTACTCCTACAATGAGCAGTTCTTC
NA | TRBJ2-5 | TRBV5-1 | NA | CASSPVRDRTQYF | TGCGCCAGCAGCCCAGTCCGGGATCGGACCCAGTACTTC
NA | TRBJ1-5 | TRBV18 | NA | CASSPADYQPQHF | TGTGCCAGCTCACCGGCGGATTATCAGCCCCAGCATTTT
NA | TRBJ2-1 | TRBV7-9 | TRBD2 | CASRMGGYRRDEQFF | TGTGCCAGCAGGATGGGGGGGTATCGCCGGGATGAGCAGTTCTTC
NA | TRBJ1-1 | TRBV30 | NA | CAWSVSLDTEAFF | TGTGCCTGGAGTGTTTCTTTAGACACTGAAGCTTTCTTT
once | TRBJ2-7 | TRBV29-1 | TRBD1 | CSVRDRGTEQYF | TGCAGCGTTAGGGACAGGGGTACGGAGCAGTACTTC
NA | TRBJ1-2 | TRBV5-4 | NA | CASSLSFSGYTF | TGTGCCAGCAGCTTGTCCTTTTCCGGCTACACCTTC
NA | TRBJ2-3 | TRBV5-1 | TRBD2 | CASSPGTSGSIDTQYF | TGCGCCAGCAGCCCGGGGACTAGCGGGAGTATAGATACGCAGTATTTT
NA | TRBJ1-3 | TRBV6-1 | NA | CASAGQSGNTIYF | TGTGCCAGCGCCGGACAGTCTGGAAACACCATATATTTT
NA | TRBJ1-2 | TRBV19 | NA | CASTLTKFYGYTF | TGTGCCAGTACCTTAACAAAGTTCTATGGCTACACCTTC
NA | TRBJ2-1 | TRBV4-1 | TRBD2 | CASSILAGAGYEQFF | TGCGCCAGCAGCATACTAGCGGGGGCCGGGTATGAGCAGTTCTTC
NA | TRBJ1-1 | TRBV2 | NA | CASSTDTEAFF | TGTGCCAGCAGCACAGACACTGAAGCTTTCTTT
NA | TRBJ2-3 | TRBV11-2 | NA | CASSFARVLDTQYF | TGTGCCAGCAGCTTCGCGAGGGTGCTAGATACGCAGTATTTT
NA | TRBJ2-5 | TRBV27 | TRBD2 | CATSSSGGFTEYF | TGTGCCACCTCCTCCTCGGGGGGGTTCACCGAATACTTC
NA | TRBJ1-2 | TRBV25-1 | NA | CASQTTGSRGYTF | TGTGCCAGTCAGACAACAGGGTCGCGGGGCTACACCTTC
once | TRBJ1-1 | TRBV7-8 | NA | CASSLTSGAGTEAFF | TGTGCCAGCAGCTTAACGTCCGGTGCGGGCACTGAAGCTTTCTTT
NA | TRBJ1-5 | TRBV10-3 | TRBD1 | CAISSGTANQPQHF | TGTGCCATCAGCTCCGGGACAGCCAATCAGCCCCAGCATTTT
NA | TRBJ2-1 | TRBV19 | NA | CASIPDRSSYNEQFF | TGTGCCAGTATCCCCGACCGGAGCTCCTACAATGAGCAGTTCTTC
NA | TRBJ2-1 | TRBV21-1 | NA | CASSLRGNNEQFF | TGTGCCAGCAGCCTACGCGGAAACAATGAGCAGTTCTTC
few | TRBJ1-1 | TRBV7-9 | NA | CASSSYTAGITEAFF | TGTGCCAGCAGCTCCTATACAGCGGGGATCACTGAAGCTTTCTTT
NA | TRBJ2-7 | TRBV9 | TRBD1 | CASSVDGTGSGEQYF | TGTGCCAGCAGCGTAGACGGGACAGGGTCTGGGGAGCAGTACTTC